Listed here are 18 T cell receptor beta chains from one sample, sequenced in a study of blood T cell repertoires in COVID-19. Sequencing used immunoSEQ multiplex PCR; TCRdb keeps in-frame clones, though not all of them. The sample records approximately 120,000 clones, roughly 92% being singletons. Sequencing used peripheral blood. All receptors derive from a man aged 50 or older with COVID-19, enrolled during active disease.

The J gene is TRBJ2-3, the V gene TRBV19; D unclear. CDR3 length: 13 residues. Germline V CDR1 and CDR2: LNHDA, SQIVND (reference sequence). Trimming removed 1 base at V and 4 bases at J, with 6 bases between. The CDR3 loop is CASSIGSADTQYF. The CDR3 region has the DNA TGTGCCAGTAGTATAGGCTCAGCAGATACGCAGTATTTT. Drawing the rest from reference TRBV19 and TRBJ2-3, the complete variable domain is DGGITQSPKYLFRKEGQNVTLSCEQNLNHDAMYWYRQDPGQGLRLIYYSQIVNDFQKGDIAEGYSVSREKKESFPLTVTSAQKNPTAFYLCASSIGSADTQYFGPGTRLTVL.

The chain carries TRBV27 and TRBJ1-6, with a tentative D call TRBD1 (6 bases). CDR1 and CDR2 from the germline V gene are MNHEY and SMNVEV (reference sequence). The CDR3 contains 14 residues. V was cut by 6 bases and J by 8 bases, with 14 bases left in between. CDR3 coding DNA: TGTGCCAGCAGATTTCACAGGGTAGATTCACCCCTCCACTTT. Translation gives CASRFHRVDSPLHF.

The J gene is TRBJ2-7, the V gene TRBV19; 9 nucleotides agree with TRBD1. After removal of 5 bases from V and 3 bases from J, the junction contained 32 bases not matched to a gene. This CDR3 contains 23 residues. Germline values: CDR1 LNHDA, CDR2 SQIVND (reference sequence). The CDR3 DNA sequence: TGTGCCAGTAGTGTGCTTTTGCGTTTTCAAGCCGGGGACAGGGCTAACTGTGTCTACGAGCAGTACGTC. Protein sequence: CASSVLLRFQAGDRANCVYEQYV.

The chain couples TRBV5-1 to TRBJ1-1; D is unresolved. This CDR3 has 15 residues. V was clipped by 4 bases and J by 3 bases, with 16 bases between them. Germline CDR1 is SGHRS and CDR2 is YFSETQ. CDR3 coding DNA: TGCGCCAGCAGCCCAAGACTGGGTGTGGACACTGAAGCTTTCTTT. Its protein is CASSPRLGVDTEAFF.

This chain joins TRBV9 and TRBJ2-1; tentatively, D is TRBD2 (5 bases). The CDR3 length is 15 residues. Germline lookup yields CDR1 SGDLS and CDR2 YYNGEE. Trimming left V 3 bases short and J 0 bases short, with 10 bases between. CDR3 amino acids: CASSGGPSSYNEQFF. The CDR3 bases are TGTGCCAGCAGCGGAGGGCCGAGCTCCTACAATGAGCAGTTCTTC.

V usage is TRBV7-9 and J usage is TRBJ1-1, with 10 nucleotides matching TRBD1. This CDR3 has 15 residues. The germline gives CDR1 SEHNR, CDR2 FQNEAQ (reference sequence). V trimming: 5 bases; J trimming: 4 bases; junction bases outside the gene matches: 7. The CDR3 protein is CASSEGTGASTEAFF. CDR3 in DNA: TGTGCCAGCAGCGAAGGGACAGGGGCGAGCACTGAAGCTTTCTTT.

CDR3 residues: CASSNPTGYGYTF. The CDR3 bases are TGTGCCAGCAGCAACCCGACAGGCTATGGCTACACCTTC. This chain uses TRBV11-2 with TRBJ1-2; maybe TRBD1 (6 bases). This CDR3 is built from 13 residues. Germline CDR1 is SGHAT and CDR2 is FQNNGV. Trimming removed 5 bases from V and 4 bases from J, with 11 bases in between. The complete variable domain, with remaining parts taken from reference TRBV11-2 and TRBJ1-2, reads EAGVAQSPRYKIIEKRQSVAFWCNPISGHATLYWYQQILGQGPKLLIQFQNNGVVDDSQLPKDRFSAERLKGVDSTLKIQPAKLEDSAVYLCASSNPTGYGYTFGSGTRLTVV.

This chain connects TRBV19 to TRBJ2-2; 12 bases agree with TRBD2. The CDR3 is 16 residues long. Germline lookup yields CDR1 LNHDA and CDR2 SQIVND (reference sequence). V shed 1 base and J 8 bases; nucleotides not matched to a gene: 5. DNA of the CDR3: TGTGCCAGTAGTATAGGACTAGCGGGAGTTGAAGGGGAGCTGTTTTTT. Translation: CASSIGLAGVEGELFF.

This chain links TRBV2 with TRBJ2-1, with TRBD2 matching over 13 bases. V lost 5 bases, J lost 10 bases, and 8 bases stayed unmatched. This CDR3 has 15 residues. Germline V gene lookup returns CDR1 SNHLY and CDR2 FYNNEI. CDR3 loop: CASSFGLAGVGEQFF. For the CDR3, the DNA is TGTGCCAGCAGTTTTGGACTAGCGGGAGTCGGGGAGCAGTTCTTC.

The chain employs TRBV5-5 and TRBJ2-3, with TRBD2 identical over 10 bases. Germline V gene data show CDR1 as SGHKS and CDR2 as YYEKEE (reference sequence). J gave up 7 bases and V 3 bases, and 8 bases lay outside the gene matches. The CDR3 covers 15 residues. Here the CDR3 DNA reads TGTGCCAGCAGCTGGGGAGCTAGCGGGAGAAATACGCAGTATTTT. Encoded protein: CASSWGASGRNTQYF.

The chain employs TRBV19 and TRBJ2-1, with no clear D. V was pared by 0 bases and J by 4 bases, with 7 bases between. Germline V gene sequence: CDR1 LNHDA, CDR2 SQIVND (reference sequence). The CDR3 is 14 residues long. The CDR3 bases are TGTGCCAGTAGTATAGACGGAGCGTACAATGAGCAGTTCTTC. Encoded protein: CASSIDGAYNEQFF.

The V and J genes are TRBV7-3 and TRBJ2-3, with D tentatively TRBD2 (6 bases). Trimming took off 1 base at V and 6 bases at J, with 8 bases between the two ends. Germline values: CDR1 SGHTA, CDR2 FQGTGA. This CDR3 is built from 13 residues. CDR3 bases: TGTGCCAGCAGCTTAAGTAGCGGTGATACGCAGTATTTT. It specifies CASSLSSGDTQYF.

V is TRBV7-2 and J is TRBJ2-5; D is possibly TRBD2 (5 bases). Germline V lookup: CDR1 SGHTA, CDR2 FQGNSA. With 0 bases removed from V and 2 bases from J, the gap between germline ends came to 10 bases. There are 15 residues in the CDR3. This chain's CDR3 is CASSLARTAQETQYF. As DNA, the CDR3 is TGTGCCAGCAGCTTAGCTCGGACTGCTCAAGAGACCCAGTACTTC.

This chain uses TRBV4-1 with TRBJ1-4; weak D call: TRBD1 (5 bases). V shed 4 bases and J shed 4 bases, with 16 bases lying between them. The CDR3 runs to 16 residues. Germline V gene data show CDR1 as MGHRA and CDR2 as YSYEKL. CDR3 in amino acids: CASSRWEGFGNEKLFF. CDR3 DNA sequence: TGCGCCAGCAGCCGCTGGGAGGGGTTTGGTAATGAAAAACTGTTTTTT.

The chain joins TRBV20-1 to TRBJ2-5; 10 nucleotides line up with TRBD1. Per germline, CDR1 DFQATT and CDR2 SNEGSKA (reference sequence). The CDR3 totals 15 residues. V trimming: 3 bases; J trimming: 4 bases; junction bases outside the gene matches: 8. Here the CDR3 DNA reads TGCAGTGCTAGTACGACCCGACAGGGGGCAGAGACCCAGTACTTC. Encoded protein: CSASTTRQGAETQYF.

The chain carries TRBV5-4 and TRBJ2-1, with 7 positions matching TRBD1. The germline CDR1 and CDR2 sequences are SGHNT and YYREEE (reference sequence). The CDR3 spans 13 residues. Trimming took 0 bases from V and 7 from J; bases not matched to a gene: 1. CDR3: CASSLAGGNEQFF. DNA of the CDR3: TGTGCCAGCAGCTTGGCAGGGGGAAATGAGCAGTTCTTC.

The gene calls are TRBV5-4 and TRBJ2-2; 11 bases are shared with TRBD2. From germline, CDR1 is SGHNT and CDR2 YYREEE (reference sequence). Germline trimming cut 0 bases from V and 1 base from J; bases unmatched to any gene: 2. This CDR3 contains 17 residues. CDR3 residues: CASSLGLAGMNTGELFF. The CDR3 DNA sequence: TGTGCCAGCAGCTTGGGACTAGCGGGGATGAACACCGGGGAGCTGTTTTTT. Based on the CDR3 plus reference TRBV5-4 and TRBJ2-2, the full variable domain is ETGVTQSPTHLIKTRGQQVTLRCSSQSGHNTVSWYQQALGQGPQFIFQYYREEENGRGNFPPRFSGLQFPNYSSELNVNALELDDSALYLCASSLGLAGMNTGELFFGEGSRLTVL.

This clone was observed once. The chain joins TRBV9 to TRBJ2-7, with 9 bases aligning to TRBD1. The CDR3 is 15 residues long. Germline V CDR1 and CDR2: SGDLS, YYNGEE. Germline trimming cut 4 bases from V and 5 bases from J; bases unmatched to any gene: 10. In DNA form, the CDR3 reads TGTGCCAGCAGCACCGGGACAGGGAATATACACGAGCAGTACTTC. This encodes CASSTGTGNIHEQYF.